The 17 T cell receptor beta chains in this list originate from one sample, sequenced in a study of blood T cell repertoires in COVID-19. This table comes from immunoSEQ multiplex PCR, and its TCRdb copy is limited to in-frame clones, with some not included. Counted here are 150,000 or so clones, around 85% occurring once; the ten biggest clones make up roughly 7.8%. Sample: peripheral blood. These receptors were obtained from a man in his 60s with acute or convalescent COVID-19.

With respect to this clone: Distinct nucleotide sequences in the sample also encode this CDR3. This chain joins TRBV28 and TRBJ2-2; TRBD2 might be the D (7 bases). The CDR3 loop spans 16 amino acids. The germline V gene has CDR1 MDHEN and CDR2 SYDVKM. V was trimmed by 6 bases and J by 5 bases, leaving 19 bases between them. The CDR3 nucleotides read TGTGCCAGCAGCCCTGGAGGGAGGGGGGGGACCGGGGAGCTGTTTTTT. The encoded protein is CASSPGGRGGTGELFF.

This clone was seen repeatedly, ten times or more. V is TRBV19 and J is TRBJ1-1; maybe TRBD1 (5 bases). V was shortened by 7 bases and J by 5 bases, with 11 bases between the two germline ends. This CDR3 comprises 12 residues. The germline V gene has CDR1 LNHDA and CDR2 SQIVND (reference sequence). The CDR3 DNA reads as TGTGCCAGTACGGCGGGGGGGACTGAAGCTTTCTTT. This gives the protein CASTAGGTEAFF.

The sample holds one count of this clone. V is TRBV29-1 and J is TRBJ2-5; a weak D match, TRBD2 (6 bases). CDR3 length equals 13 residues. CDR1 and CDR2 from the germline V gene are SQVTM and ANQGSEA. V was trimmed by 5 bases and J by 5 bases, leaving 15 bases between them. CDR3 region: CSVQRLARETQYF. The CDR3 bases are TGCAGCGTTCAGCGGCTAGCGAGGGAGACCCAGTACTTC. Drawing the rest from reference TRBV29-1 and TRBJ2-5, the complete variable domain is SAVISQKPSRDICQRGTSLTIQCQVDSQVTMMFWYRQQPGQSLTLIATANQGSEATYESGFVIDKFPISRPNLTFSTLTVSNMSPEDSSIYLCSVQRLARETQYFGPGTRLLVL.

This clone was picked up a small number of times. V gene TRBV5-1 combines with J gene TRBJ2-2, with 8 bases identical to TRBD2. From germline, CDR1 is SGHRS and CDR2 YFSETQ. This CDR3 spans 15 amino acids. The V gene end was trimmed by 2 bases and the J gene end by 4 bases; junction bases not matched to a gene: 4. The CDR3: CASSFVRGGTGELFF. CDR3 DNA sequence: TGCGCCAGCAGCTTCGTCCGGGGGGGCACCGGGGAGCTGTTTTTT.

The chain joins TRBV6-5 to TRBJ1-1; 7 positions agree with TRBD1. Germline trimming cut 4 bases from V and 3 bases from J; bases unmatched to any gene: 5. CDR1 is MNHEY and CDR2 is SVGAGI in the germline V gene. The CDR3 consists of 14 residues. CDR3 protein: CASSSTTGHTEAFF. In DNA form, the CDR3 reads TGTGCCAGCAGTTCCACGACAGGGCACACTGAAGCTTTCTTT.

This sequence joins TRBV18 and TRBJ2-7, with 10 bases lining up with TRBD2. J lost 2 bases, V lost 4 bases, and 17 bases had no gene match. Germline assignment: CDR1 KGHSH and CDR2 LQKENI. The CDR3 is 19 amino acids. For the CDR3, the DNA is TGTGCCAGCTCACGCCTCTTCTCATCTAGCGGGGGACTTACCTACGAGCAGTACTTC. Amino acids: CASSRLFSSSGGLTYEQYF.

This chain uses TRBV7-9 with TRBJ1-2; D gene uncertain. Germline loops: CDR1 SEHNR, CDR2 FQNEAQ (reference sequence). CDR3 length: 15 amino acids. Trimming shortened V by 1 base and J by 4 bases, and 13 bases separated the two germline ends. CDR3 protein: CASSLGAAETYGYTF. CDR3 nucleotide sequence: TGTGCCAGCAGCTTAGGGGCAGCAGAAACCTATGGCTACACCTTC.

V gene TRBV19 combines with J gene TRBJ2-7; D is perhaps TRBD2 (5 bases). The V and J ends lost 0 bases and 5 bases respectively, with 20 bases between them. This CDR3 has 17 residues. Germline V CDR1 and CDR2: LNHDA, SQIVND (reference sequence). CDR3 nucleotide sequence: TGTGCCAGTAGTATAGATCCACTAGGTCAAGGTCGGGACGAGCAGTACTTC. It codes for CASSIDPLGQGRDEQYF.

V and J are TRBV14 and TRBJ2-7; 11 bases map to TRBD2. The length of the CDR3 is 14 residues. Germline CDR1 and CDR2: SGHDN and FVKESK. V dropped 3 bases and J dropped 6; count of bases not matched to a gene: 4. The CDR3 DNA reads as TGTGCCAGCAGCCAGGTACTAGCGGGAGCCGAGCAGTACTTC. Protein: CASSQVLAGAEQYF.

The chain combines TRBV3-1 (or the pseudogene TRBV3-2) with TRBJ2-5, with TRBD1 identical over 9 bases. The CDR3 is 15 amino acids. Germline V gives CDR1 LGHDT, CDR2 YNNKEL (reference sequence). V shed 1 base, J shed 6 bases, and the junction held 6 bases outside the gene matches. The CDR3 loop is CASSQGLDRGKTQYF. CDR3 nucleotides: TGTGCCAGCAGCCAAGGCTTGGACAGGGGAAAGACCCAGTACTTC.

This chain joins TRBV5-5 and TRBJ2-7; D is perhaps TRBD1 (5 bases). V lost 5 bases and J lost 4, with 13 bases in between. The CDR3 runs 13 residues. Germline assignment: CDR1 SGHKS and CDR2 YYEKEE (reference sequence). CDR3 amino acids: CASRDQGRYEQYF. CDR3 in DNA: TGTGCCAGCAGGGATCAGGGAAGGTACGAGCAGTACTTC. The entire variable domain, with the rest obtained from reference TRBV5-5 and TRBJ2-7, is as follows: DAGVTQSPTHLIKTRGQQVTLRCSPISGHKSVSWYQQVLGQGPQFIFQYYEKEERGRGNFPDRFSARQFPNYSSELNVNALLLGDSALYLCASRDQGRYEQYFGPGTRLTVT.

The chain is built from TRBV24-1 and TRBJ1-3, with D tentatively TRBD1 (5 bases). Germline V gene data show CDR1 as KGHDR and CDR2 as SFDVKD. V was clipped by 6 bases and J by 0 bases, with 8 bases between them. The CDR3 totals 14 residues. The CDR3 reads CATSPTGSGNTIYF. CDR3 DNA: TGTGCCACCAGTCCTACAGGCTCTGGAAACACCATATATTTT.

The chain recombines TRBV19 with TRBJ2-3; 10 bases align to TRBD2. Germline lookup yields CDR1 LNHDA and CDR2 SQIVND (reference sequence). V trimming: 8 bases; J trimming: 5 bases; junction bases outside the gene matches: 10. This CDR3 is 15 amino acids long. DNA of the CDR3: TGTGCCAGTCGGAGGGGAGCGGGAGGGGTAGATACGCAGTATTTT. Its protein is CASRRGAGGVDTQYF.

V and J are TRBV10-3 and TRBJ2-3; 8 bases align to TRBD1. The trim removed 4 bases at V and 5 bases at J, leaving 2 bases unmatched. The CDR3 runs to 13 residues. Per the germline V gene, CDR1 is ENHRY and CDR2 is SYGVKD. Here the CDR3 DNA reads TGTGCCATCAGTGGGACAGGGAAAGATACGCAGTATTTT. Its protein product is CAISGTGKDTQYF.

This clone was observed once. V and J are TRBV28 and TRBJ1-4; tentatively, D is TRBD1 (6 bases). Germline CDR1 MDHEN, CDR2 SYDVKM. The CDR3 spans 14 residues. Between the trimmed V and J ends, which lost 5 bases and 6 bases, there was a span of 13 bases. The CDR3 DNA reads as TGTGCCAGCAGTGCCAGGGGAGAGGATGAAAAACTGTTTTTT. It encodes CASSARGEDEKLFF. Variable domain in full (rest from reference TRBV28 and TRBJ1-4): DVKVTQSSRYLVKRTGEKVFLECVQDMDHENMFWYRQDPGLGLRLIYFSYDVKMKEKGDIPEGYSVSREKKERFSLILESASTNQTSMYLCASSARGEDEKLFFGSGTQLSVL.

The chain is built from TRBV5-1 and TRBJ2-2; 11 nucleotides match TRBD2. Trimming cost V 2 bases and J 4 bases; bases outside gene matches: 1. CDR1 SGHRS and CDR2 YFSETQ come from the germline V gene. This CDR3 region has 15 residues. CDR3 amino acids: CASSFTSGGTGELFF. The DNA of the CDR3 is TGCGCCAGCAGCTTCACTAGCGGGGGCACCGGGGAGCTGTTTTTT.

CDR3 sequence (DNA): TGCGCCAGCAGCTTAGGGACTAGCGGGAGGGGTCGAGAGACCCAGTACTTC. It specifies CASSLGTSGRGRETQYF. The chain recombines TRBV5-1 with TRBJ2-5; 16 bases are a match to TRBD2. The CDR3 extends over 17 amino acids. The germline CDR1 and CDR2 sequences are SGHRS and YFSETQ. The V gene end was trimmed by 2 bases and the J gene end by 4 bases; junction bases not matched to a gene: 5.